These 13 T cell receptor beta chains were sequenced from one sample in a study of blood T cell repertoires in COVID-19. Sequencing used immunoSEQ multiplex PCR; TCRdb keeps in-frame clones, though not all of them. The sample has fewer than 25,000 clones, more than 75% seen once; the top ten hold 5% to 5.5%. Sequenced sample: peripheral blood. The receptors stem from a middle-aged man with active COVID-19.

The chain has TRBV6-5 and TRBJ2-5; 8 positions match TRBD1. This CDR3 spans 15 amino acids. CDR1 is MNHEY and CDR2 is SVGAGI in the germline V gene. V dropped 6 bases and J dropped 2; count of bases not matched to a gene: 8. The CDR3 loop is CASRPPGQVQETQYF. In nucleotides, the CDR3 is TGTGCCAGCAGACCTCCGGGACAGGTACAAGAGACCCAGTACTTC.

The chain is built from TRBV28 and TRBJ1-1; D call uncertain. The CDR3 is 15 residues long. Germline loops: CDR1 MDHEN, CDR2 SYDVKM. V gave up 2 bases and J gave up 2 bases, with 12 bases separating them. The CDR3 sequence: CASSLRNTINTEAFF. The CDR3 coding sequence is TGTGCCAGCAGTTTAAGAAATACTATCAACACTGAAGCTTTCTTT.

This chain joins TRBV6-5 and TRBJ2-7, with TRBD2 matching 10 bases. V lost 5 bases and J lost 3; bases outside the gene matches: 7. The CDR3 is 15 amino acids. Germline values: CDR1 MNHEY, CDR2 SVGAGI. The CDR3, as DNA: TGTGCCAGCAGTAAACCTAGCGGGAGTATCTACGAGCAGTACTTC. It specifies CASSKPSGSIYEQYF.

This clone was seen a single time. The CDR3 sequence is CASSPGQGTYEQYF. The CDR3 nucleotides read TGTGCCAGCAGCCCGGGACAGGGTACCTACGAGCAGTACTTC. The chain links TRBV3-1 (or the pseudogene TRBV3-2) to TRBJ2-7; 9 positions agree with TRBD1. Per the germline V gene, CDR1 is LGHDT and CDR2 is YNNKEL (reference sequence). V shed 4 bases, J shed 2 bases, and the junction held 3 bases outside the gene matches. The CDR3 consists of 14 residues.

The CDR3 here is CSARPLETQYF. The DNA of the CDR3 is TGCAGTGCTAGACCACTCGAGACCCAGTACTTC. The V and J genes are TRBV20-1 and TRBJ2-5; D is uncertain. Germline V gene lookup returns CDR1 DFQATT and CDR2 SNEGSKA (reference sequence). The CDR3 runs 11 residues. V was trimmed by 2 bases and J by 5 bases, leaving 6 bases between them.

The chain combines TRBV2 with TRBJ1-1, with 7 bases identical to TRBD1. CDR3 length equals 15 residues. V shed 5 bases, J shed 5 bases, and the junction held 11 bases outside the gene matches. The V gene's germline CDR1 is SNHLY and CDR2 FYNNEI. This chain's CDR3 is CASSQEGARGTEAFF. In DNA form, the CDR3 reads TGTGCCAGCAGTCAGGAGGGGGCCCGGGGAACTGAAGCTTTCTTT.

This clone was observed a few times. The rearrangement links TRBV6-4 to TRBJ1-5, with a tentative D call TRBD1 (6 bases). The CDR3 is 14 residues long. Per the germline V gene, CDR1 is MRHNA and CDR2 is SNTAGT. V shed 6 bases and J shed 8 bases, with 17 bases lying between them. The CDR3 DNA reads TGTGCCAGCAGCCACTCGGGGGGCGTTGAGCCCCAGCATTTT. Its translation is CASSHSGGVEPQHF.

The V and J genes are TRBV28 and TRBJ1-2; weak D call: TRBD1 (6 bases). The germline gives CDR1 MDHEN, CDR2 SYDVKM. The germline V and J ends were trimmed by 2 bases and 4 bases, with 14 bases remaining between them. This CDR3 is 15 amino acids long. The CDR3 DNA sequence: TGTGCCAGCAGTTTAGTAGACAGGCACTCCTATGGCTACACCTTC. It codes for CASSLVDRHSYGYTF.

On this clone: The junction differs from germline at one of its ends, possibly a read error. This chain joins TRBV3-1 (or the pseudogene TRBV3-2) and TRBJ2-2, with 8 positions matching TRBD2. The V gene's germline CDR1 is LGHDT and CDR2 YNNKEL (reference sequence). CDR3 length: 17 amino acids. This CDR3 reads CASSQARGGLGHRGAVF. The CDR3, as DNA: TGTGCCAGCAGCCAAGCCCGGGGGGGCCTAGGGCACCGGGGAGCTGTTTTT.

The chain has TRBV18 and TRBJ1-1, with 12 bases fitting TRBD1. The CDR3 contains 16 residues. Trimming took 4 bases from V and 0 from J; bases not matched to a gene: 3. Germline lookup yields CDR1 KGHSH and CDR2 LQKENI. The CDR3, as DNA: TGTGCCAGCTCACAGGGACAGGGGGCATTGAACACTGAAGCTTTCTTT. Its protein product is CASSQGQGALNTEAFF.

The chain carries TRBV5-4 and TRBJ2-5; the D gene is possibly TRBD1 (5 bases). Germline CDR1 SGHNT, CDR2 YYREEE (reference sequence). The CDR3 length is 14 residues. V lost 2 bases to trimming and J lost 5 bases, with 13 bases between them. The DNA of the CDR3 is TGTGCCAGCAGCTTTCAGGGTCTAGGGGAGACCCAGTACTTC. The encoded protein is CASSFQGLGETQYF.

The chain recombines TRBV7-2 with TRBJ2-5, with a weak D call TRBD2 (5 bases). This CDR3 has 12 residues. Trimming cost V 5 bases and J 2 bases, with 6 bases left between them. Per germline, CDR1 SGHTA and CDR2 FQGNSA. CDR3: CASSRRQETQYF. Here the CDR3 DNA reads TGTGCCAGCAGCCGGAGGCAAGAGACCCAGTACTTC. Drawing the rest from reference TRBV7-2 and TRBJ2-5, the complete variable domain is GAGVSQSPSNKVTEKGKDVELRCDPISGHTALYWYRQSLGQGLEFLIYFQGNSAPDKSGLPSDRFSAERTGGSVSTLTIQRTQQEDSAVYLCASSRRQETQYFGPGTRLLVL.

This chain connects TRBV11-2 to TRBJ1-3; 7 bases are a match to TRBD1. The CDR3 sequence is 16 residues long. Germline-derived CDR1 and CDR2 are SGHAT and FQNNGV. The J segment lost 0 bases and the V segment lost 5 bases, leaving 7 bases of the junction unmatched. In DNA form, the CDR3 reads TGTGCCAGCAGCCCAACCGGGACAGTCTCTGGAAACACCATATATTTT. Translating it yields CASSPTGTVSGNTIYF.